This entry is about one TCR delta chain. This clone was found a few times. The antigen this receptor binds is unknown. A read error is the likely source, as a far larger clone sits one nucleotide away. Other DNA sequences in this sample translate to the same CDR3. TCRdb names Illumina MiSeq as the instrument used. The authors' pipeline ran thus. To analyze publicity, the Vgamma9Vdelta2 and nonVgamma9Vdelta2 bulk CDR3 files from each subject were merged so that every subject had one combined repertoire. Using base R and dplyr, each CDR3 amino acid sequence was checked across 9 single-cell datasets and roughly 10 bulk repertoires to give a publicity score ranging from 0 to 19. In TCRdb, clones were called once more from the public reads by CATT, and rows of identical DNA were later combined. It is TCRdb's table, rather than the study itself, that gives the V and J calls and clone size. For this sample the table gives roughly 250 delta-chain clones, of which around 5% were detected only once. Less than 50% of the sample lies in the top ten.

This specimen belongs to a study of fetal and pediatric gammadelta thymocytes (dated by TCRdb to 2022 to 2024). Some background on the complete study: To strengthen a single-cell study of gammadelta thymocyte development, the researchers used bulk gammadelta thymocyte repertoires that mixed previously published data with newly generated, unpublished data. A total of approximately 10 subjects, comprising 3 fetal thymus donors and 7 pediatric thymus donors, were covered by the bulk gammadelta thymocyte repertoire set. Previously published data (refs 27,28) and unpublished data were combined in the bulk gammadelta thymocyte repertoires. Bulk TCR repertoire data were added to increase subject numbers and strengthen the CDR3 publicity analysis.

On the study overall, not on this receptor specifically: Compared with post-natal repertoires, fetal gammadelta thymocyte repertoires were previously reported to be enriched for TRDV2, TRGV8 and TRGV9 usage, low N additions and public CDR3s.

Sequences TSWWSYY (CDR1) and QGS (CDR2) are obtained from the germline V gene. From the cysteine through the phenylalanine, the CDR3 covers 23 amino acids. Only CDR3 DNA remains: 69 bases, in frame from the first base. For staining, thymocytes received Zombie NIR viability dye along with antibodies against CD3 (UCHT1), TCRgammadelta (11F2), TCRVgamma9 (IMMU360) and TCRVdelta2 (IMMU389). Bulk TRD and TRG CDR3 repertoires were produced separately from sorted Vgamma9Vdelta2 and nonVgamma9Vdelta2 gammadelta thymocytes taken from human fetal and pediatric thymuses. Pediatric thymus tissue was obtained in Belgium from children undergoing cardiac surgery. The pediatric thymus donors in the study ranged in age from roughly 1 to 11 years. Thymic cell suspensions were prepared from fetal and post-natal thymuses as described previously. NonVgamma9Vdelta2 thymocytes were sorted as CD3+ gammadeltaTCR+ cells lacking the Vgamma9+Vdelta2+ phenotype. Cell sorting was done on a FACS Aria III cell sorter (BD Biosciences).

The chain is made from TRDV1 and TRDJ1; the D segment could be TRDD2, given 8 matching bases. The material sequenced was non-Vgamma9Vdelta2 gamma-delta T cells from the thymus. The cell subset or site label here, explained by the study, means: CD3+gammadeltaTCR+ thymocytes not co-expressing Vgamma9 and Vdelta2. This sequence was found in a child who underwent cardiac surgery and was recorded as healthy. The CDR3 protein is CALGELVYFLRFHWGRHTDKLIF. The DNA is as follows: TGTGCTCTCGGGGAACTAGTCTACTTCCTACGCTTCCACTGGGGCAGACACACCGATAAACTCATCTTT.